The 8 T cell receptor beta chains in this list originate from one sample, sequenced in a study of cytomegalovirus exposure and HLA in healthy donors. PCR involved 60 Vbeta and 13 Jbeta primers. TCRdb's copy holds only in-frame clones and misses some; the assay was immunoSEQ multiplex PCR. Among about 140,000 clones listed, approximately 80% were seen once. Sequencing was performed on PBMCs. These receptors were collected from a male donor in good health and CMV-seropositive.

This rearrangement joins TRBV19 to TRBJ2-3, with 9 bases fitting TRBD2. Germline CDR1 is LNHDA and CDR2 is SQIVND (reference sequence). This CDR3 is 16 amino acids long. J gave up 2 bases and V 3 bases, and 6 bases lay outside the gene matches. The CDR3 DNA sequence: TGTGCCAGTAGTATTGGTAGCGGGGGAAACACAGATACGCAGTATTTT. Protein sequence: CASSIGSGGNTDTQYF. The full variable domain, in which reference TRBV19 and TRBJ2-3 provide the parts outside the CDR3, is DGGITQSPKYLFRKEGQNVTLSCEQNLNHDAMYWYRQDPGQGLRLIYYSQIVNDFQKGDIAEGYSVSREKKESFPLTVTSAQKNPTAFYLCASSIGSGGNTDTQYFGPGTRLTVL.

The chain recombines TRBV10-3 with TRBJ1-1, with a weak D call TRBD1 (5 bases). In germline, CDR1 is ENHRY, CDR2 SYGVKD. Trimming took off 4 bases at V and 5 bases at J, with 14 bases between the two ends. This CDR3 comprises 14 residues. CDR3 region: CAISGFLGRTEAFF. DNA for the CDR3: TGTGCCATCAGTGGGTTCTTGGGGCGAACTGAAGCTTTCTTT.

The chain uses TRBV5-1 and TRBJ1-1; tentative D call: TRBD1 (5 bases). The V end lost 4 bases, the J end lost 0 bases, and 22 bases lay between the germline ends. The CDR3 runs to 18 residues. CDR1 is SGHRS, CDR2 YFSETQ, per germline. The CDR3 DNA reads TGCGCCAGCAGCCTTAACGCGGTCTCGACAGTCATGAACACTGAAGCTTTCTTT. This gives the protein CASSLNAVSTVMNTEAFF.

In its sample, this clone was seen once. The chain uses TRBV6-6 and TRBJ2-4; the match to TRBD2 covers 9 bases. J was trimmed by 8 bases and V by 2 bases; bases with no gene match: 4. CDR1 MNHNY and CDR2 SVGAGI come from the germline V gene (reference sequence). There are 14 residues in the CDR3. The DNA for the CDR3 is TGTGCCAGCAGTTACGCCGCGGGAGGGGACATTCAGTACTTC. It encodes CASSYAAGGDIQYF.

The chain carries TRBV29-1 and TRBJ2-7; TRBD2 matches at 7 bases. The CDR3 length is 14 residues. With V trimmed by 1 base and J by 3 bases, 6 bases remained unmatched. CDR1 is SQVTM and CDR2 is ANQGSEA in the germline V gene. The CDR3, as DNA: TGCAGCGTTGAAGTAGCGGGCGACTTCTACGAGCAGTACTTC. It codes for CSVEVAGDFYEQYF.

As concerns this clone: An end of the junction does not agree with germline; a read error may underlie this. V usage is TRBV9 and J usage is TRBJ2-5; D might be TRBD2 (5 bases). The CDR3 runs to 13 residues. CDR1 is SGDLS, CDR2 YYNGEE, per germline. CDR3 coding DNA: TGTGACAGCTCCACGGGGAACCAAGAGACCCAGTACTTC. This encodes CDSSTGNQETQYF. The full variable domain, its missing parts supplied by reference TRBV9 and TRBJ2-5, is DSGVTQTPKHLITATGQRVTLRCSPRSGDLSVYWYQQSLDQGLQFLIQYYNGEERAKGNILERFSAQQFPDLHSELNLSSLELGDSALYFCDSSTGNQETQYFGPGTRLLVL.

This clone was recorded once. The chain employs TRBV30 and TRBJ2-5, with D tentatively TRBD1 (6 bases). Germline loops: CDR1 GTSNPN, CDR2 SVGIG (reference sequence). Trimming removed 5 bases from V and 7 bases from J, with 14 bases in between. This CDR3 comprises 12 residues. The CDR3 coding sequence is TGTGCCTGGGGGGCAGGGGATGTGACCCAGTACTTC. It is translated as CAWGAGDVTQYF.

This chain joins TRBV13 and TRBJ2-3, with a possible D match to TRBD1 (6 bases). V shed 5 bases and J shed 2 bases, with 17 bases lying between them. The CDR3 covers 16 residues. CDR1 PRHDT and CDR2 FYEKMQ come from the germline V gene (reference sequence). The CDR3 loop is CASSLTLGADTDTQYF. CDR3 nucleotide sequence: TGTGCCAGCAGCCTAACTTTGGGGGCGGACACAGATACGCAGTATTTT. The full variable domain, its missing parts supplied by reference TRBV13 and TRBJ2-3, is AAGVIQSPRHLIKEKRETATLKCYPIPRHDTVYWYQQGPGQDPQFLISFYEKMQSDKGSIPDRFSAQQFSDYHSELNMSSLELGDSALYFCASSLTLGADTDTQYFGPGTRLTVL.